This T cell receptor (beta chain) appears in the sequencing data of a study of blood T cell repertoires in COVID-19. Enrolled through a virtual design, the participants were between 18 and 89 years of age and came from around 25 US areas. Participants were placed into cohorts based on the clinical history they reported. Germline lookup yields CDR1 LNHDA and CDR2 SQIVND (reference sequence). Trimming took 8 bases from V and 4 from J; bases not matched to a gene: 2. The CDR3 is 12 amino acids. As processed by the authors: Researchers report that nucleated cell counts were estimated from reference gene primer amplification. Assay: immunoSEQ multiplex PCR; the TCRdb copy retains only in-frame clones and omits some. V, J and clone size are those of that table, while D and trimming were read from the DNA. The sample records approximately 250,000 clones, about 87% being singletons.

The V call is TRBV19, the J call TRBJ2-1; TRBD1 matches 7 bases. What was sequenced was PBMCs or T cells enriched from blood (not recorded which). The TCR sequence derives from a woman between 40 and 55 years old with acute COVID-19. The CDR3 protein is CASGQDYNEQFF. CDR3 nucleotide sequence: TGTGCCAGTGGACAGGATTACAATGAGCAGTTCTTC.